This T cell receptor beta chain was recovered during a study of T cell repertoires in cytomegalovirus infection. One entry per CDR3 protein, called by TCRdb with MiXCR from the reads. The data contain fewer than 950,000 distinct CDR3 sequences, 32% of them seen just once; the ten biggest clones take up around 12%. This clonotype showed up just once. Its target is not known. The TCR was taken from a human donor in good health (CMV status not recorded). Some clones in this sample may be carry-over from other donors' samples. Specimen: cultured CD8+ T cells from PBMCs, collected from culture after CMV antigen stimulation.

The CDR3 is CASRGGGHSNTEAFF. The CDR3 DNA is TGTGCCAGCAGGGGCGGCGGACACTCGAACACTGAAGCTTTCTTT. The rearrangement uses TRBV25-1 and TRBJ1-1, with a tentative D call TRBD1 (5 bases). Germline values: CDR1 MGHDK, CDR2 SYGVNS. V dropped 6 bases and J dropped 1 base, with 15 bases sitting between them. The CDR3 has 15 residues.